The 24 T cell receptor beta chains listed next were all sequenced from one sample in a study of cytomegalovirus exposure and HLA in healthy donors. The study ran its PCR with 60 Vbeta and 13 Jbeta primers. The protocol was immunoSEQ multiplex PCR, while the TCRdb copy is restricted to in-frame clones and leaves out a portion. The sample has 310,000 or so clones, roughly 90% seen once. What was sequenced was PBMCs. These receptors originate from a woman aged 18-30 years in good health and CMV-seronegative.

Details on this clone: The junction differs from germline at one of its ends, possibly a read error. The V call is TRBV6-1, the J call TRBJ1-1; no reliable D call. The CDR3 is 13 amino acids. Germline V lookup: CDR1 MNHNS, CDR2 SASEGT. CDR3 amino acids: CASSDLDRTPAWF. The CDR3 DNA reads TGTGCCAGCAGTGATCTAGACCGAACTCCGGCGTGGTTT.

The CDR3 is CASSLRSGGTNEQFF. For the CDR3, the DNA is TGTGCCAGCAGCTTAAGGAGCGGGGGCACCAATGAGCAGTTCTTC. This sequence joins TRBV7-2 and TRBJ2-1; 8 bases are shared with TRBD2. The ends lost 2 bases at V and 6 bases at J; junction bases unmatched: 6. Germline V lookup: CDR1 SGHTA, CDR2 FQGNSA. This CDR3 has 15 amino acids.

The V call is TRBV5-8, the J call TRBJ2-7; no reliable D call. Trimming shortened V by 4 bases and J by 6 bases, and 8 bases separated the two germline ends. This CDR3 is built from 11 residues. Germline V gene lookup returns CDR1 SGHTS and CDR2 YDEGEE. The CDR3 loop is CASSPYGEQYF. The DNA for the CDR3 is TGTGCCAGCAGCCCCTACGGCGAGCAGTACTTC.

The chain joins TRBV19 to TRBJ2-2; 8 bases are shared with TRBD1. The length of the CDR3 is 16 residues. The germline V gene has CDR1 LNHDA and CDR2 SQIVND (reference sequence). Trimming took 7 bases from V and 6 from J; bases not matched to a gene: 13. CDR3 region: CASIGQGARGSGELFF. CDR3 DNA: TGTGCCAGTATAGGTCAGGGGGCGCGAGGCTCCGGGGAGCTGTTTTTT.

CDR3 sequence reads: CASSIEWVGGGEFNTQYF. In DNA, the CDR3 is TGTGCCAGTAGTATAGAATGGGTTGGCGGGGGCGAATTCAATACGCAGTATTTT. The J gene is TRBJ2-3, the V gene TRBV19, with D possibly matching TRBD2 (7 bases). Trimming left V 0 bases short and J 7 bases short, with 23 bases between. The CDR3 consists of 18 residues. The V gene's germline CDR1 is LNHDA and CDR2 SQIVND (reference sequence).

CDR3 nucleotide sequence: TGTGCCAGCAGTTCAGGGGGGTATTACAATGAGCAGTTCTTC. The encoded protein is CASSSGGYYNEQFF. The V call is TRBV7-3, the J call TRBJ2-1, with a weak D call TRBD1 (7 bases). The CDR3 sequence is 14 residues long. V dropped 6 bases and J dropped 4 bases, with 13 bases sitting between them. Germline V gene lookup returns CDR1 SGHTA and CDR2 FQGTGA.

This chain links TRBV29-1 with TRBJ1-1; TRBD1 matches 9 bases. Losses at the gene ends were 5 bases for V and 7 bases for J; bases not matched to a gene: 11. CDR1 is SQVTM, CDR2 ANQGSEA, per germline. The CDR3 consists of 14 residues. In nucleotides, the CDR3 is TGCAGCGTTCCGTCCTGGACAGGGGTAAATGAAGCTTTCTTT. Translated, it gives CSVPSWTGVNEAFF. Full variable domain (outside the CDR3, taken from reference TRBV29-1 and TRBJ1-1): SAVISQKPSRDICQRGTSLTIQCQVDSQVTMMFWYRQQPGQSLTLIATANQGSEATYESGFVIDKFPISRPNLTFSTLTVSNMSPEDSSIYLCSVPSWTGVNEAFFGQGTRLTVV.

The chain joins TRBV6-6 to TRBJ1-1; a weak D match, TRBD1 (6 bases). The CDR3 contains 15 residues. V was shortened by 3 bases and J by 7 bases, with 18 bases between the two germline ends. CDR1 is MNHNY, CDR2 SVGAGI, per germline (reference sequence). Here the CDR3 reads CASSYGPQGGVEAFF. For the CDR3, the DNA is TGTGCCAGCAGTTATGGGCCACAGGGTGGGGTTGAAGCTTTCTTT.

This chain connects TRBV9 to TRBJ2-1, with a weak D call TRBD1 (6 bases). The CDR3 spans 21 residues. Trimming removed 1 base from V and 0 bases from J, with 26 bases in between. CDR1 is SGDLS and CDR2 is YYNGEE in the germline V gene. CDR3 loop: CASSVNRGGSKEVFSYNEQFF. In DNA, the CDR3 is TGTGCCAGCAGCGTAAATCGAGGGGGATCCAAGGAGGTTTTCTCCTACAATGAGCAGTTCTTC. The full variable domain, its missing parts supplied by reference TRBV9 and TRBJ2-1, is DSGVTQTPKHLITATGQRVTLRCSPRSGDLSVYWYQQSLDQGLQFLIQYYNGEERAKGNILERFSAQQFPDLHSELNLSSLELGDSALYFCASSVNRGGSKEVFSYNEQFFGPGTRLTVL.

This clone was counted a single time. V usage is TRBV7-2 and J usage is TRBJ1-1, with TRBD1 as a possible D gene (5 bases). V was cut by 5 bases and J by 0 bases, with 10 bases left in between. The CDR3 has 14 amino acids. Germline V lookup: CDR1 SGHTA, CDR2 FQGNSA. CDR3 in DNA: TGTGCCAGCAGCCGACAGTACCTGAACACTGAAGCTTTCTTT. This gives the protein CASSRQYLNTEAFF.

The rearrangement links TRBV7-9 to TRBJ1-1; 12 nucleotides line up with TRBD1. V shed 5 bases, J shed 1 base, and the junction held 8 bases outside the gene matches. CDR1 is SEHNR, CDR2 FQNEAQ, per germline (reference sequence). The CDR3 is made up of 17 amino acids. CDR3 amino acids: CASSPGDRGLGNTEAFF. The CDR3 bases are TGTGCCAGCAGCCCGGGGGACAGGGGGCTCGGGAACACTGAAGCTTTCTTT.

V gene TRBV9 combines with J gene TRBJ2-7; TRBD2 agrees at 11 bases. The CDR3 totals 15 residues. J was trimmed by 7 bases and V by 2 bases; bases with no gene match: 8. Germline CDR1 reads SGDLS; CDR2 reads YYNGEE. For the CDR3, the DNA is TGTGCCAGCAGCGTTGGGACTAGCGGCGTGGGGGAGCAGTACTTC. As protein: CASSVGTSGVGEQYF.

The chain combines TRBV19 with TRBJ1-1; D gene ambiguous. Germline-derived CDR1 and CDR2 are LNHDA and SQIVND (reference sequence). CDR3 length: 15 residues. V lost 4 bases, J lost 0 bases, and 12 bases lay in between. The CDR3 DNA reads TGTGCCAGTAGTAGGGGAGATATCATGAACACTGAAGCTTTCTTT. Protein: CASSRGDIMNTEAFF. The full variable domain, in which reference TRBV19 and TRBJ1-1 provide the parts outside the CDR3, is DGGITQSPKYLFRKEGQNVTLSCEQNLNHDAMYWYRQDPGQGLRLIYYSQIVNDFQKGDIAEGYSVSREKKESFPLTVTSAQKNPTAFYLCASSRGDIMNTEAFFGQGTRLTVV.

This clone showed up just a few times. The chain recombines TRBV13 with TRBJ1-4, with D hard to call. Germline values: CDR1 PRHDT, CDR2 FYEKMQ (reference sequence). This CDR3 region has 13 residues. V shed 5 bases and J shed 3 bases, with 7 bases lying between them. The CDR3 bases are TGTGCCAGCAGCGGCGGCTCTAATGAAAAACTGTTTTTT. Translating gives CASSGGSNEKLFF.

Notes on this clone: At one end the junction does not follow the germline gene, possibly because of a read error. V and J are TRBV7-9 and TRBJ1-1, with D maybe TRBD1 (5 bases). The CDR3 spans 14 residues. The germline V gene encodes CDR1 SEHNR and CDR2 FQNEAQ (reference sequence). Here the CDR3 reads CSSSPRQLWTEAFF. Here the CDR3 DNA reads TGTTCCAGCAGCCCCCGACAGTTATGGACTGAAGCTTTCTTT.

The rearrangement joins TRBV6-5 to TRBJ2-7, with TRBD1 matching 11 bases. With 6 bases clipped from V and 3 bases from J, the junction kept 4 bases outside the gene matches. CDR1 is MNHEY and CDR2 is SVGAGI in the germline V gene. The length of the CDR3 is 14 residues. CDR3 protein: CASRRGTGGYEQYF. The DNA of the CDR3 is TGTGCCAGCAGGAGGGGGACAGGGGGCTACGAGCAGTACTTC.

The table lists this clone with a count of one. The chain joins TRBV15 to TRBJ1-1, with D possibly matching TRBD1 (6 bases). The CDR3 has 13 residues. Per the germline V gene, CDR1 is LNHNV and CDR2 is YYDKDF (reference sequence). The V gene lost 9 bases and the J gene lost 5 bases, with 16 bases spanning the gap. In DNA form, the CDR3 reads TGTGCCACAACCCCCAGGGGTCTGACTGAAGCTTTCTTT. Translating it yields CATTPRGLTEAFF. Full variable domain (missing parts from reference TRBV15 and TRBJ1-1): DAMVIQNPRYQVTQFGKPVTLSCSQTLNHNVMYWYQQKSSQAPKLLFHYYDKDFNNEADTPDNFQSRRPNTSFCFLDIRSPGLGDTAMYLCATTPRGLTEAFFGQGTRLTVV.

In regard to this clone: Within the sample, other DNA sequences also encode this same CDR3. This chain joins TRBV2 and TRBJ2-3; possible D gene TRBD2, 6 bases. The V gene lost 8 bases and the J gene lost 0 bases, with 12 bases spanning the gap. This CDR3 spans 14 amino acids. Germline V gives CDR1 SNHLY, CDR2 FYNNEI. As DNA, the CDR3 is TGTGCCAGCCGGCGGGACTCAAGCACAGATACGCAGTATTTT. Its translation: CASRRDSSTDTQYF.

As for this clone: The junction departs from the called germline gene at one end, perhaps through a read error. V usage is TRBV7-9 and J usage is TRBJ2-7, with D possibly TRBD2 on 5 matching bases. The CDR3 length is 13 residues. Germline CDR1 is SEHNR and CDR2 is FQNEAQ (reference sequence). The CDR3 coding sequence is TGTTCCAGCAGCCTATCCGGGATCTACGAGCAGTACTTC. Translated, it gives CSSSLSGIYEQYF.

This chain connects TRBV5-1 to TRBJ1-1; 7 bases fit TRBD1. The CDR3 extends over 13 amino acids. Germline lookup yields CDR1 SGHRS and CDR2 YFSETQ. Losses at the gene ends were 3 bases for V and 4 bases for J; bases not matched to a gene: 3. As DNA, the CDR3 is TGCGCCAGCAGCTCCCAGGGGGGCACTGAAGCTTTCTTT. This sequence encodes CASSSQGGTEAFF.

This clone was picked up a small number of times. The CDR3 spells CATGRDSDYEQYF. CDR3 in DNA: TGTGCCACTGGGAGGGACTCAGACTACGAGCAGTACTTC. J is TRBJ2-7 and V is TRBV15, with 7 bases fitting TRBD2. Trimming took 9 bases from V and 3 from J; bases not matched to a gene: 8. Germline V lookup: CDR1 LNHNV, CDR2 YYDKDF (reference sequence). The CDR3 has 13 residues.

As for this clone: This CDR3 is also generated by other DNA sequences in the sample. The chain uses TRBV12-5 and TRBJ2-1, with 8 bases matching TRBD2. The CDR3 totals 13 residues. CDR1 is LGHNT and CDR2 is FRNRAP in the germline V gene. Unmatched junction bases numbered 1, after V lost 3 bases and J lost 6 bases. The CDR3 loop reads CASGLAGVNEQFF. The CDR3 DNA is TGTGCTAGTGGTTTAGCGGGGGTCAATGAGCAGTTCTTC.

As for this clone: Germline and junction disagree at one end, which may indicate a read error. Additional DNA sequences in this sample encode the identical CDR3. The rearrangement uses TRBV5-6 and TRBJ1-6, with D possibly TRBD1 on 5 matching bases. Germline CDR1 reads SGHDT; CDR2 reads YYEEEE. This CDR3 has 18 amino acids. In nucleotides, the CDR3 is TGTGCCAGCAGCTTGGGACAGTCACTAAGCTCCTATAATTCCCCCCTCCACTTT. It codes for CASSLGQSLSSYNSPLHF.

This chain joins TRBV11-2 and TRBJ1-2, with TRBD1 identical over 7 bases. CDR1 is SGHAT, CDR2 FQNNGV, per germline. V was pared by 1 base and J by 0 bases, with 8 bases of the junction left unmatched. The CDR3 consists of 17 residues. The CDR3 loop is CASSLGDRVSANYGYTF. The DNA for the CDR3 is TGTGCCAGCAGCTTAGGAGACAGGGTATCAGCTAACTATGGCTACACCTTC.